This T cell receptor beta chain emerged from a study of cytomegalovirus exposure and HLA in healthy donors. Researchers ran the PCR with 60 Vbeta and 13 Jbeta primers. Using immunoSEQ multiplex PCR, the repertoire was profiled, and TCRdb retains in-frame clones only, with some absent. The table has under 300,000 clones, approximately 81% seen once; the top ten hold roughly 7.4%. Germline V gives CDR1 LNHDA, CDR2 SQIVND (reference sequence). This CDR3 has 15 amino acids. V lost 6 bases to trimming and J lost 0 bases; unmatched junction nucleotides: 7. As regards this clone: The antigen is undetermined.

The study, taken as a whole, reports: Relative to equally common others, HLA-associated TCR beta chains showed greater clonal expansion in a later analysis.

The chain employs TRBV19 and TRBJ2-7; 8 positions agree with TRBD1. This receptor was obtained from a woman in her sixties or seventies in good health and CMV-seropositive. The sample comprised PBMCs. CDR3 DNA: TGTGCCAGTAGCACGACAGGGGTTAACTCCTACGAGCAGTACTTC. This codes for CASSTTGVNSYEQYF.